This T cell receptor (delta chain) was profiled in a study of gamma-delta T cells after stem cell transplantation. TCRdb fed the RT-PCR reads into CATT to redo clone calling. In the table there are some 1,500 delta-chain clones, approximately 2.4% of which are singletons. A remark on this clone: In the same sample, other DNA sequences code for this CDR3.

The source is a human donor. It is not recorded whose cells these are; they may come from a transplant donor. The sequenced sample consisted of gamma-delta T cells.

The CDR3 loop reads CACDSAEVLGDRGADKLIF. The DNA of the CDR3 is TGTGCCTGTGACTCGGCGGAAGTACTGGGGGATCGTGGCGCCGATAAACTCATCTTT. V gene TRDV2 combines with J gene TRDJ1; 10 bases match TRDD3. This CDR3 is 19 amino acids long. The V gene's germline CDR1 is GEAIGNYY and CDR2 EKD. The V segment lost 3 bases and the J segment 3 bases; nucleotides outside the gene matches: 18.